These 32 T cell receptor beta chains were sequenced from one sample in a study of cytomegalovirus exposure and HLA in healthy donors. Libraries were prepared by immunoSEQ multiplex PCR; TCRdb keeps only in-frame clonotypes and omits some of them. The table has tens of thousands of clones, 96% seen once; the top ten hold around 0.9%. The source material was PBMCs. The receptors originated from a man aged 18 to 29 in good health and CMV-seronegative.

J is TRBJ2-7 and V is TRBV7-9; 9 bases map to TRBD2. CDR1 and CDR2 from the germline V gene are SEHNR and FQNEAQ (reference sequence). CDR3 length: 17 residues. V lost 1 base and J lost 3; bases outside the gene matches: 10. CDR3 amino acids: CASSLGLSLAGHYEQYF. CDR3 DNA: TGTGCCAGCAGCTTAGGGTTGTCGCTAGCGGGGCACTACGAGCAGTACTTC.

The chain combines TRBV5-1 with TRBJ2-7; TRBD2 aligns across 9 bases. Looked up from germline, CDR1 is SGHRS and CDR2 is YFSETQ. V was pared by 0 bases and J by 4 bases, with 5 bases of the junction left unmatched. The CDR3 totals 15 residues. CDR3 residues: CASSLDAGGPYEQYF. CDR3 coding DNA: TGCGCCAGCAGCTTGGATGCGGGAGGGCCTTACGAGCAGTACTTC.

The gene calls are TRBV12-2 and TRBJ2-3; the D segment call TRBD2 is taken from the table without a DNA check. TRBV12-2 is designated a pseudogene. This CDR3 has 19 residues. In nucleotides, the CDR3 is TGTGCAAGTCGCCCCGGGACTAGCGGGGATCGCATGAGCACAGATACGCAGTATTTT. Protein product: CASRPGTSGDRMSTDTQYF.

This chain connects TRBV28 to TRBJ1-2, with 8 bases identical to TRBD1. CDR3 length: 14 residues. Per the germline V gene, CDR1 is MDHEN and CDR2 is SYDVKM. V gave up 6 bases and J gave up 2 bases; unmatched junction bases: 5. The CDR3: CASSTGQGNYGYTF. CDR3 sequence (DNA): TGTGCCAGCAGCACCGGACAGGGCAACTATGGCTACACCTTC.

The chain employs TRBV6-5 and TRBJ1-4; 7 bases agree with TRBD1. J lost 3 bases, V lost 11 bases, and 3 bases had no gene match. Germline V gene data show CDR1 as MNHEY and CDR2 as SVGAGI. This CDR3 region has 12 residues. The CDR3 loop is CAAGQPNEKLFF. The DNA for the CDR3 is TGTGCCGCGGGACAGCCTAATGAAAAACTGTTTTTT.

This chain uses TRBV5-4 with TRBJ2-7; TRBD1 matches 9 bases. Germline CDR1 SGHNT, CDR2 YYREEE (reference sequence). This CDR3 region has 15 residues. Trimming cost V 3 bases and J 2 bases; bases outside gene matches: 6. The CDR3 nucleotides read TGTGCCAGCAGCTCCTACAGGGGGCCGACCTACGAGCAGTACTTC. Amino acid sequence: CASSSYRGPTYEQYF.

The chain carries TRBV2 and TRBJ2-7; TRBD2 might be the D (6 bases). Deletions cut 6 bases from V and 3 bases from J, with 9 bases between. CDR1 is SNHLY, CDR2 FYNNEI, per germline. The CDR3 extends over 12 amino acids. The CDR3 DNA reads as TGTGCCAGCAGCGCGGGACTCTACGAGCAGTACTTC. Translated, it gives CASSAGLYEQYF. The whole variable domain, filled in from reference TRBV2 and TRBJ2-7, reads EPEVTQTPSHQVTQMGQEVILRCVPISNHLYFYWYRQILGQKVEFLVSFYNNEISEKSEIFDDQFSVERPDGSNFTLKIRSTKLEDSAMYFCASSAGLYEQYFGPGTRLTVT.

The chain joins TRBV15 to TRBJ2-1; perhaps TRBD2 as D (5 bases). In germline, CDR1 is LNHNV, CDR2 YYDKDF (reference sequence). The CDR3 loop spans 15 amino acids. The V end lost 0 bases, the J end lost 8 bases, and 14 bases lay between the germline ends. The CDR3 region is CATSRDIRLNDEQFF. CDR3 DNA: TGTGCCACCAGCAGAGATATCAGACTAAACGATGAGCAGTTCTTC. Full variable domain (remainder filled in from reference TRBV15 and TRBJ2-1): DAMVIQNPRYQVTQFGKPVTLSCSQTLNHNVMYWYQQKSSQAPKLLFHYYDKDFNNEADTPDNFQSRRPNTSFCFLDIRSPGLGDTAMYLCATSRDIRLNDEQFFGPGTRLTVL.

This clone was recorded once. As DNA, the CDR3 is TGTGCCACTTACAGGGACAGGGGAAACTACGAGCAGTACTTC. Residues: CATYRDRGNYEQYF. The chain carries TRBV19 and TRBJ2-7; 10 bases fit TRBD1. V was pared by 10 bases and J by 3 bases, with 9 bases of the junction left unmatched. The CDR3 runs to 14 residues. CDR1 LNHDA and CDR2 SQIVND come from the germline V gene (reference sequence).

This chain uses TRBV19 with TRBJ1-2; TRBD1 matches at 8 bases. The CDR3 spans 13 residues. The trim removed 5 bases at V and 11 bases at J, leaving 10 bases unmatched. Germline lookup yields CDR1 LNHDA and CDR2 SQIVND (reference sequence). The CDR3: CASSPIGQGGYTF. For the CDR3, the DNA is TGTGCCAGTAGTCCGATAGGACAGGGTGGATACACCTTC.

This clone appeared a single time. The chain is built from TRBV2 and TRBJ2-2; 8 bases agree with TRBD2. The CDR3 spans 15 residues. CDR1 SNHLY and CDR2 FYNNEI come from the germline V gene. J lost 4 bases, V lost 4 bases, and 5 bases had no gene match. The CDR3 nucleotides are TGTGCCAGCAGTGGAGTAAGCGGGGGCACCGGGGAGCTGTTTTTT. Translated, it gives CASSGVSGGTGELFF.

This chain joins TRBV2 and TRBJ2-2, with TRBD2 matching over 8 bases. The CDR3 has 15 residues. CDR1 is SNHLY and CDR2 is FYNNEI in the germline V gene. With 10 bases clipped from V and 7 bases from J, the junction kept 14 bases outside the gene matches. The CDR3 is CATKTGTRSIGELFF. The CDR3 DNA reads TGTGCCACCAAAACCGGGACTAGGTCTATCGGGGAGCTGTTTTTT.

The V call is TRBV13, the J call TRBJ2-6, with D unresolved. V was clipped by 2 bases and J by 0 bases, with 11 bases between them. This CDR3 contains 17 residues. The germline V gene has CDR1 PRHDT and CDR2 FYEKMQ (reference sequence). The DNA for the CDR3 is TGTGCCAGCAGCTTATGGTTCGCGAACTCTGGGGCCAACGTCCTGACTTTC. Residues: CASSLWFANSGANVLTF.

The genes are TRBV18 and TRBJ2-7, with 9 positions matching TRBD2. The V gene's germline CDR1 is KGHSH and CDR2 LQKENI. CDR3 length: 16 amino acids. Germline trimming cut 3 bases from V and 1 base from J; bases unmatched to any gene: 7. CDR3 in DNA: TGTGCCAGCTCACCGGTCACTAGCGGGTCGTCCTACGAGCAGTACTTC. Translating it yields CASSPVTSGSSYEQYF.

The rearrangement joins TRBV4-1 to TRBJ1-2; D is uncertain. Trimming pared 1 base from V and 6 bases from J, leaving 9 bases between. Germline CDR1 is MGHRA and CDR2 is YSYEKL. This CDR3 comprises 13 residues. The CDR3 DNA reads as TGCGCCAGCAGCCAAGGGCGGGGTGATGGCTACACCTTC. The encoded protein is CASSQGRGDGYTF.

V gene TRBV13 combines with J gene TRBJ2-2, with 13 bases lining up with TRBD2. The junction had 8 bases not matched to a gene; V was cut back by 6 bases and J by 7 bases. The CDR3 runs to 16 residues. The germline V gene encodes CDR1 PRHDT and CDR2 FYEKMQ (reference sequence). The CDR3 DNA sequence: TGTGCCAGCAGACCAGGACTAGCGGGAGTTATCGGGGAGCTGTTTTTT. Translated: CASRPGLAGVIGELFF.

The table lists this clone with a count of one. The rearrangement links TRBV7-9 to TRBJ1-3, with D tentatively TRBD1 (6 bases). V lost 5 bases to trimming and J lost 0 bases, with 11 bases between them. Germline CDR1 reads SEHNR; CDR2 reads FQNEAQ (reference sequence). This CDR3 comprises 15 residues. DNA for the CDR3: TGTGCCAGCAGCCGAAGGGGGAGCTCTGGAAACACCATATATTTT. Protein: CASSRRGSSGNTIYF.

CDR3 in DNA: TGTGCCAGCAGCCAAGTTTTAGGGGCGCGTGGCTACACCTTC. This gives the protein CASSQVLGARGYTF. The V gene is TRBV14, the J gene TRBJ1-2; D perhaps matches TRBD1 (5 bases). CDR1 is SGHDN, CDR2 FVKESK, per germline. The CDR3 runs to 14 residues. The V end was cut by 1 base, the J end by 7 bases, with 13 bases between. Full variable domain (remainder filled in from reference TRBV14 and TRBJ1-2): EAGVTQFPSHSVIEKGQTVTLRCDPISGHDNLYWYRRVMGKEIKFLLHFVKESKQDESGMPNNRFLAERTGGTYSTLKVQPAELEDSGVYFCASSQVLGARGYTFGSGTRLTVV.

This chain joins TRBV5-8 and TRBJ2-3; D unresolved. The CDR3 sequence is 16 residues long. CDR1 is SGHTS and CDR2 is YDEGEE in the germline V gene. Trimming left V 2 bases short and J 5 bases short, with 18 bases between. The CDR3 nucleotides read TGTGCCAGCAGCTTTCGAGAGTCACCTCTTAAAGATACGCAGTATTTT. It is translated as CASSFRESPLKDTQYF. Full variable domain (outside the CDR3, taken from reference TRBV5-8 and TRBJ2-3): EAGVTQSPTHLIKTRGQQATLRCSPISGHTSVYWYQQALGLGLQFLLWYDEGEERNRGNFPPRFSGRQFPNYSSELNVNALELEDSALYLCASSFRESPLKDTQYFGPGTRLTVL.

The rearrangement uses TRBV11-2 and TRBJ1-4; TRBD1 agrees at 9 bases. The length of the CDR3 is 17 residues. V shed 4 bases and J 8 bases; nucleotides not matched to a gene: 14. CDR1 SGHAT and CDR2 FQNNGV come from the germline V gene. The CDR3 sequence: CASSSPFLGQGEEKLFF. DNA of the CDR3: TGTGCCAGCAGCTCCCCGTTCCTGGGACAGGGAGAGGAAAAACTGTTTTTT.

The V and J genes are TRBV10-2 and TRBJ2-7; 8 bases match TRBD1. The germline gives CDR1 WSHSY, CDR2 SAAADI. The CDR3 totals 13 residues. J lost 6 bases, V lost 10 bases, and 11 bases had no gene match. The DNA of the CDR3 is TGCGCCACCCCGGACAGGGCAAACTGCGAGCAGTACTTC. It specifies CATPDRANCEQYF.

The gene calls are TRBV7-2 and TRBJ2-5, with a tentative D call TRBD2 (7 bases). V dropped 1 base and J dropped 4 bases, with 13 bases sitting between them. The length of the CDR3 is 15 residues. From germline, CDR1 is SGHTA and CDR2 FQGNSA. This chain's CDR3 is CASSLGRGGSETQYF. The CDR3 DNA reads as TGTGCCAGCAGCTTAGGGAGGGGGGGTTCAGAGACCCAGTACTTC.

V is TRBV28 and J is TRBJ1-2, with 7 bases matching TRBD1. Germline values: CDR1 MDHEN, CDR2 SYDVKM. This CDR3 contains 14 residues. V shed 2 bases, J shed 5 bases, and the junction held 5 bases outside the gene matches. The DNA of the CDR3 is TGTGCCAGCAGTTTACCGGGACAGATTTATGGCTACACCTTC. Its translation is CASSLPGQIYGYTF.

This clone was counted once. The genes are TRBV12-2 and TRBJ2-1; the D call TRBD2 from the table was never checked on the DNA. TRBV12-2 is recorded as a pseudogene. The CDR3 is made up of 17 amino acids. The CDR3 nucleotides read TGTGCAAGTCGCTTGCCTACCGGGACTCCTATCTACAATGAGCAGTTCTTC. This gives the protein CASRLPTGTPIYNEQFF.

This chain uses TRBV30 with TRBJ2-1, with TRBD2 matching 9 bases. CDR3 length equals 16 residues. Germline V CDR1 and CDR2: GTSNPN, SVGIG (reference sequence). J gave up 2 bases and V 2 bases, and 7 bases lay outside the gene matches. The CDR3 here is CAWSFGAGGTYNEQFF. In DNA form, the CDR3 reads TGTGCCTGGAGTTTTGGGGCGGGGGGGACCTACAATGAGCAGTTCTTC.

This clone was counted a single time. The J gene is TRBJ2-7, the V gene TRBV7-2; tentatively, D is TRBD1 (5 bases). V was cut by 5 bases and J by 0 bases, with 8 bases left in between. From germline, CDR1 is SGHTA and CDR2 FQGNSA. The CDR3 is 13 amino acids. CDR3 DNA sequence: TGTGCCAGCAGCCTAGACAGCTCCTACGAGCAGTACTTC. Translating it yields CASSLDSSYEQYF.

This chain connects TRBV2 to TRBJ2-5; D gene unclear. Deletions cut 8 bases from V and 3 bases from J, with 16 bases between. This CDR3 is 14 amino acids long. Germline CDR1 and CDR2: SNHLY and FYNNEI. CDR3 coding DNA: TGTGCCAGCTTGAGTCCGGAGACGAAAGAGACCCAGTACTTC. Translation: CASLSPETKETQYF.

The CDR3 spells CASSQGTSGYEQYF. CDR3 DNA: TGTGCCAGCAGCCAAGGGACTAGCGGCTACGAGCAGTACTTC. J is TRBJ2-7 and V is TRBV7-6, with 11 positions matching TRBD2. The CDR3 consists of 14 residues. Germline-derived CDR1 and CDR2 are SGHVS and FNYEAQ. J lost 3 bases, V lost 5 bases, and 3 bases had no gene match. Filled out from reference TRBV7-6 and TRBJ2-7, the complete variable domain reads GAGVSQSPRYKVTKRGQDVALRCDPISGHVSLYWYRQALGQGPEFLTYFNYEAQQDKSGLPNDRFSAERPEGSISTLTIQRTEQRDSAMYRCASSQGTSGYEQYFGPGTRLTVT.

The chain is built from TRBV5-1 and TRBJ2-3; 14 positions agree with TRBD2. The trim removed 4 bases at V and 0 bases at J, leaving 4 bases unmatched. The CDR3 has 17 residues. Germline CDR1 reads SGHRS; CDR2 reads YFSETQ. The CDR3 protein is CASSHGTSGSSTDTQYF. The CDR3 coding sequence is TGCGCCAGCAGCCACGGGACTAGCGGGAGTAGCACAGATACGCAGTATTTT.

V usage is TRBV7-9 and J usage is TRBJ1-2; 7 bases are shared with TRBD1. The V and J ends lost 3 bases and 4 bases, in that order; junction bases with no gene match: 2. The CDR3 loop spans 13 amino acids. Germline values: CDR1 SEHNR, CDR2 FQNEAQ (reference sequence). This CDR3 reads CASSFRDSYGYTF. Here the CDR3 DNA reads TGTGCCAGCAGCTTCCGGGACAGCTATGGCTACACCTTC.

This chain uses TRBV27 with TRBJ2-7; the match to TRBD2 covers 10 bases. This CDR3 is 13 amino acids long. Per germline, CDR1 MNHEY and CDR2 SMNVEV (reference sequence). V trimming: 6 bases; J trimming: 3 bases; junction bases outside the gene matches: 2. The CDR3, as DNA: TGTGCCAGCAGATGGACTAGCGGCTACGAGCAGTACTTC. Translating gives CASRWTSGYEQYF.

The genes are TRBV6-5 and TRBJ2-7; 7 nucleotides match TRBD1. V shed 5 bases and J 3 bases; nucleotides not matched to a gene: 7. The germline CDR1 and CDR2 sequences are MNHEY and SVGAGI. The CDR3 consists of 14 residues. For the CDR3, the DNA is TGTGCCAGCAGTCCACGACAGGGTTTCTACGAGCAGTACTTC. It translates to CASSPRQGFYEQYF.